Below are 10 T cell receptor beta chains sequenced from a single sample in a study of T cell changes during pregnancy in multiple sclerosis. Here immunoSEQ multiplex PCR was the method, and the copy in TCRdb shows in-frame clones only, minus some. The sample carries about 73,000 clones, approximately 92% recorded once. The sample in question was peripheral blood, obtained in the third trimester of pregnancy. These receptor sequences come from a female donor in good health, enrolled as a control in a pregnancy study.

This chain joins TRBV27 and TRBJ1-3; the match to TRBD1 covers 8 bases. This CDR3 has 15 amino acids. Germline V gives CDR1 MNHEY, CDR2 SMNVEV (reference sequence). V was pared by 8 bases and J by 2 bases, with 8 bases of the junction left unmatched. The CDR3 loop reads CASGTRQGPGNTIYF. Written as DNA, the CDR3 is TGTGCCAGCGGAACACGACAGGGGCCTGGAAACACCATATATTTT.

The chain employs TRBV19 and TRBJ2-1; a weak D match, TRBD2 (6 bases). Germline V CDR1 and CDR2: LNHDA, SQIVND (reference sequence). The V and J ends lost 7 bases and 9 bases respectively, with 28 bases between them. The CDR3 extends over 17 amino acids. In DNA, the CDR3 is TGTGCCAGTACTGGGACCCCTGGTCCGCTGATGACTAGTGAGCAGTTCTTC. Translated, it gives CASTGTPGPLMTSEQFF.

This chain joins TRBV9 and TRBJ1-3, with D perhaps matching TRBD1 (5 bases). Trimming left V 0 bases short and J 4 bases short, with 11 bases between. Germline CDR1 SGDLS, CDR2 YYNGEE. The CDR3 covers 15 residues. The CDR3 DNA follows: TGTGCCAGCAGCGTAGGTGGGGCTGGGGGAAACACCATATATTTT. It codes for CASSVGGAGGNTIYF.

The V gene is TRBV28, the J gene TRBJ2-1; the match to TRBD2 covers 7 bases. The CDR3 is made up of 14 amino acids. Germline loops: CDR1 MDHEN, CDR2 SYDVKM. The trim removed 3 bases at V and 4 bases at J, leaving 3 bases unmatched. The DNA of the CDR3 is TGTGCCAGCAGTTTGACGGGAGGTTACAATGAGCAGTTCTTC. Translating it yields CASSLTGGYNEQFF.

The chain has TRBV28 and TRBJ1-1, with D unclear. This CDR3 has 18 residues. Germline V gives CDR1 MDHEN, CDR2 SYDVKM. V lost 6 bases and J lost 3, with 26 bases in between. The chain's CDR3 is CASRSRIRGRGRDTEAFF. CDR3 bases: TGTGCCAGCAGGTCAAGGATCCGGGGTCGGGGTAGGGACACTGAAGCTTTCTTT.

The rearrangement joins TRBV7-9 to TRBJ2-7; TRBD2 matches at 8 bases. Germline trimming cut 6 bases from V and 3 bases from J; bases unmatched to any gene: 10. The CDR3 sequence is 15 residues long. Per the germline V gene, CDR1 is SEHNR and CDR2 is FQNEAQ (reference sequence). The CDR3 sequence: CASRRLAGGGYEQYF. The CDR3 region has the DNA TGTGCCAGCAGACGACTGGCGGGGGGTGGCTACGAGCAGTACTTC.

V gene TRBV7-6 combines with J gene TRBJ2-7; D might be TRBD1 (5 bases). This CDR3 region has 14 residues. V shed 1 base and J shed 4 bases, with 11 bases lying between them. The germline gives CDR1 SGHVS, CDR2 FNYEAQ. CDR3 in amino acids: CASSLEQAGYEQYF. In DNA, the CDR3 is TGTGCCAGCAGCTTAGAACAGGCTGGGTACGAGCAGTACTTC.

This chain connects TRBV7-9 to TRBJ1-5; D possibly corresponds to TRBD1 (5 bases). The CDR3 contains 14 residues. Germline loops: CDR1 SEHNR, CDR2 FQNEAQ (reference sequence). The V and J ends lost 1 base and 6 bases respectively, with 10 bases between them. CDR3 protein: CASSLERGGQPQHF. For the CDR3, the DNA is TGTGCCAGCAGCTTAGAAAGGGGAGGTCAGCCCCAGCATTTT.

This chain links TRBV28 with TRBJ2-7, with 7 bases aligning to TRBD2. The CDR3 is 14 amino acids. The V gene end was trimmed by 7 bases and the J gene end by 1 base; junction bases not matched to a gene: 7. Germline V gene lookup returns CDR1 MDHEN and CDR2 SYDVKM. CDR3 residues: CASTEAGLSYEQYF. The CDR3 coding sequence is TGTGCCAGCACTGAAGCGGGGCTATCCTACGAGCAGTACTTC.

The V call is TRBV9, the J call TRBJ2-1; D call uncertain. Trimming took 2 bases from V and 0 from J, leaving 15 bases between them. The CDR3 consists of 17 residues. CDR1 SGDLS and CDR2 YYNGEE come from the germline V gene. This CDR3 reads CASSVYSSPSSYNEQFF. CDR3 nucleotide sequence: TGTGCCAGCAGCGTTTATTCTAGTCCGAGCTCCTACAATGAGCAGTTCTTC.